The next 5 T cell receptor beta chains were all read from a single sample in a study of blood T cell repertoires in COVID-19. Profiling relied on immunoSEQ multiplex PCR, and the TCRdb table lists in-frame clones only, not all of them. The sample has over 45,000 clones, 80% to 90% seen once. The sample consisted of peripheral blood. These receptors came from a man aged 45-65 years with active COVID-19.

This clone has a handful of counts. In DNA form, the CDR3 reads TGTGCCAGCAGCTACTCACAGGGGAGTAATGGCTACACCTTC. Protein product: CASSYSQGSNGYTF. The chain links TRBV11-2 to TRBJ1-2; TRBD1 agrees at 7 bases. Germline V lookup: CDR1 SGHAT, CDR2 FQNNGV. After removal of 4 bases from V and 6 bases from J, the junction contained 8 bases not matched to a gene. The length of the CDR3 is 14 residues.

The rearrangement joins TRBV3-1 (or the pseudogene TRBV3-2) to TRBJ2-5; 8 nucleotides align to TRBD2. The germline V gene has CDR1 LGHDT and CDR2 YNNKEL (reference sequence). Trimming at V came to 0 bases and at J to 5 bases, leaving 5 bases not matched to a gene. This CDR3 spans 15 amino acids. As DNA, the CDR3 is TGTGCCAGCAGCCAAGACGGGAGGGCCGAGGAGACCCAGTACTTC. Translation: CASSQDGRAEETQYF.

V gene TRBV5-1 combines with J gene TRBJ2-6; D gene unclear. Germline-derived CDR1 and CDR2 are SGHRS and YFSETQ. Trimming stripped 5 bases from V and 0 bases from J, with 15 bases between. The CDR3 covers 17 residues. This chain's CDR3 is CASRSPLRSSGANVLTF. As DNA, the CDR3 is TGCGCCAGCAGGAGCCCTTTAAGATCCTCTGGGGCCAACGTCCTGACTTTC.

The chain uses TRBV29-1 and TRBJ1-4, with 7 positions matching TRBD1. This CDR3 contains 12 residues. From germline, CDR1 is SQVTM and CDR2 ANQGSEA. Written as DNA, the CDR3 is TGCAGTGTAAAGGGGGCCGATGAAAAACTGTTTTTT. This sequence encodes CSVKGADEKLFF.

The genes are TRBV7-8 and TRBJ1-2; D perhaps matches TRBD1 (5 bases). The length of the CDR3 is 13 residues. From germline, CDR1 is SGHVS and CDR2 FQNEAQ. The V end lost 0 bases, the J end lost 7 bases, and 9 bases lay between the germline ends. The CDR3 DNA reads TGTGCCAGCAGCTTAGCAGGGGAACGTGGCTACACCTTC. Protein: CASSLAGERGYTF. Combining the CDR3 with reference TRBV7-8 and TRBJ1-2 gives the whole variable domain GAGVSQSPRYKVAKRGQDVALRCDPISGHVSLFWYQQALGQGPEFLTYFQNEAQLDKSGLPSDRFFAERPEGSVSTLKIQRTQQEDSAVYLCASSLAGERGYTFGSGTRLTVV.